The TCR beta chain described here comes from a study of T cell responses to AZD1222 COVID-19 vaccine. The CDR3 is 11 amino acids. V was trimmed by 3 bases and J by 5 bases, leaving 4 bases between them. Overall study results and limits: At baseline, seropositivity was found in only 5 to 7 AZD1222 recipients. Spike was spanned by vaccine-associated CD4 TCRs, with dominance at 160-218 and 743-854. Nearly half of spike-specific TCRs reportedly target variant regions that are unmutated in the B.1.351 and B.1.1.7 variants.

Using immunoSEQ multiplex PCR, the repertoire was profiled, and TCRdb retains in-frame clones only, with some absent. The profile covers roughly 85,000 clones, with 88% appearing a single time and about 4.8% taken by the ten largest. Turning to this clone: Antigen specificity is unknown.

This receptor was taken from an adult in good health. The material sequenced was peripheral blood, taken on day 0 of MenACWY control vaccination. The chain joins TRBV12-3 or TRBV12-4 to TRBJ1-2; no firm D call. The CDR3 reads CASSFRYGYTF. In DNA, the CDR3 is TGTGCCAGCAGTTTTCGGTATGGCTACACCTTC.